The clone carrying this T cell receptor (beta chain) has a handful of counts. What it binds is not known. This entry comes from a study of beta chain features in type 1 diabetes. Regarding the study as a whole: Significant though moderate, a shortening of TCRB CDR3s appeared in all four CD4+ subsets of Type 1 diabetes patients.

Expressed TCRB transcripts were sequenced because the entire RNA isolate underwent reverse transcription. Assay: immunoSEQ multiplex PCR; the TCRdb copy retains only in-frame clones and omits some. Among hundreds of thousands of clones listed, around 15% were seen once. The germline gives CDR1 SGHAT, CDR2 FQNNGV. This CDR3 is built from 14 residues. V lost 1 base and J lost 5, with 11 bases in between. The sample consisted of naive CD4+ T cells from blood. The receptor's source is a man in his late teens or twenties with type 1 diabetes. This rearrangement joins TRBV11-2 to TRBJ1-2; D remains ambiguous. DNA of the CDR3: TGTGCCAGCAGCTTAGCCACGAGAGATTATGGCTACACCTTC. It yields the protein CASSLATRDYGYTF.